This T cell receptor beta chain was observed in a study of shared clonotypes between healthy human individuals. Sequencing was performed with immunoSEQ multiplex PCR; in TCRdb, only in-frame clones are kept and a portion is missing. Of a few million clones listed, 93% are singletons. The CDR3 consists of 15 residues. Germline CDR1 reads MNHNY; CDR2 reads SVGAGI (reference sequence). The V gene end was trimmed by 7 bases and the J gene end by 2 bases; junction bases not matched to a gene: 6. The clonotype was recovered from a man aged 18 to 30 in good health. Some clones in this sample may be carry-over from other donors' samples. Sequencing was carried out using naive CD4+ T cells from PBMCs. The subset denotes: CD45RA+ positively selected. This chain uses TRBV6-6 with TRBJ2-1; 9 positions match TRBD1. The CDR3 sequence is CASTETGGPYNEQFF. CDR3 in DNA: TGTGCCAGCACCGAGACAGGGGGTCCCTACAATGAGCAGTTCTTC.